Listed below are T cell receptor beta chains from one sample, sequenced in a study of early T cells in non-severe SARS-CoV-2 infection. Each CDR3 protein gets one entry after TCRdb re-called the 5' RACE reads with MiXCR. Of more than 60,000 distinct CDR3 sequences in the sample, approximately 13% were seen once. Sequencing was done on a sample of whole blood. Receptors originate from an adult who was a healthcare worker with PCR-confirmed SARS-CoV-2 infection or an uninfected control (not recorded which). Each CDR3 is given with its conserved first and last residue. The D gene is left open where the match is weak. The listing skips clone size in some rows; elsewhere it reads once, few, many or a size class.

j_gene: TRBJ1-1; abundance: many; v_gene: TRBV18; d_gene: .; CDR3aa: CASSPGKGWNTEAFF; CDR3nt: TGTGCCAGCTCACCAGGAAAGGGATGGAACACTGAAGCTTTCTTT
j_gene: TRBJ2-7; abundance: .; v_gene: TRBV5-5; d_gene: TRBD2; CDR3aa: CASSSGTSDTAAYEQYF; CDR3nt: TGTGCCAGCAGTTCCGGGACTAGCGATACCGCCGCCTACGAGCAGTACTTC
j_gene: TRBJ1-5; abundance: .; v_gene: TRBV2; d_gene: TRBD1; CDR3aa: CASKVDRGSNQPQHF; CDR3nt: TGTGCCAGCAAGGTAGACAGGGGAAGCAATCAGCCCCAGCATTTT
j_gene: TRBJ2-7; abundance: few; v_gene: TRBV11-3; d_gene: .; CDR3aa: CASSFREAYEQYF; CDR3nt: TGTGCCAGCAGCTTTAGGGAAGCCTACGAGCAGTACTTC
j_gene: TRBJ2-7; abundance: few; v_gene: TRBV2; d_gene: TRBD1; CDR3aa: CASSAGDRGYEQYF; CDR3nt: TGTGCCAGCAGTGCTGGGGACAGGGGCTACGAGCAGTACTTC
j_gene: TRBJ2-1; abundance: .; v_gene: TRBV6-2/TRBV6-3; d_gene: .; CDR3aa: CASTPRSSVNNEQFF; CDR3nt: TGTGCCAGCACCCCGAGGAGTAGCGTCAACAATGAGCAGTTCTTC
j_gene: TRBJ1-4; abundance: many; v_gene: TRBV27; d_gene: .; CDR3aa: CASSDRLNEKLFF; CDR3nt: TGTGCCAGCAGTGACAGGCTAAATGAAAAACTGTTTTTT
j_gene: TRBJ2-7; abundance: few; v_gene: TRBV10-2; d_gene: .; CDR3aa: CASTDPPSYEQYF; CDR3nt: TGCGCCAGCACAGACCCCCCCTCCTACGAGCAGTACTTC
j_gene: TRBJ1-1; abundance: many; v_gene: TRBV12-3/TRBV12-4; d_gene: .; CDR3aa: CASSTSVKTEAFF; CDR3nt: TGTGCCAGCTCCACCTCTGTGAAGACTGAAGCTTTCTTT
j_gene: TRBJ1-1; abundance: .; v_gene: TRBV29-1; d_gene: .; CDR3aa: CSVMTGVTEAFF; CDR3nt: TGCAGCGTTATGACAGGCGTCACTGAAGCTTTCTTT
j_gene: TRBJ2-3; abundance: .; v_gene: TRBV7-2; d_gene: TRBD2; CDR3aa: CASSVSAGIITDTQYF; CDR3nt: TGTGCCAGCAGCGTATCAGCGGGGATCATCACAGATACGCAGTATTTT
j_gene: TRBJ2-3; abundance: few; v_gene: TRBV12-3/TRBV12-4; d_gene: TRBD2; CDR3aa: CASSLVAGSTDTQYF; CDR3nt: TGTGCCAGCAGTTTAGTAGCGGGGAGCACAGATACGCAGTATTTT
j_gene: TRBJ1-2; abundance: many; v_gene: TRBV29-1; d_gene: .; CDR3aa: CSVFPPGHYGYTF; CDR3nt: TGCAGCGTCTTTCCCCCAGGCCACTATGGCTACACCTTC
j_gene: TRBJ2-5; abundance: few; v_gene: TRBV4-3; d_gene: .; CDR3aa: CASSQGQDQETQYF; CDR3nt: TGCGCCAGCAGCCAAGGACAGGACCAAGAGACCCAGTACTTC